This T cell receptor (beta chain) was observed in a study of human T cells and chemical hapten exposure. Study-level findings and limits: Sensitization with DPC brought no change to TCRs above 1 in 1000 in frequency.

The time point: pre-sensitization, week 0. Treatment described: therapeutic diphenylcyclopropenone sensitization with weekly scalp DPC. Whole blood, unfractionated, served as the material for total RNA extraction. Germline CDR1 and CDR2: SGDLS and YYNGEE. The germline V and J ends were trimmed by 0 bases and 3 bases, with 18 bases remaining between them. The CDR3 contains 17 residues. Remarks on this clonotype: Its target is unknown.

MiXCR, applied by TCRdb to the RACE reads, yields one record per CDR3 protein. The sample has approximately 260,000 distinct CDR3 sequences, about 7.7% seen once. This sequence originates from a man aged 18 to 30 with alopecia areata. Some clones in this sample may be carry-over from other donors' samples. Material: whole blood, obtained in connection with sensitization to the hapten diphenylcyclopropenone (DPC). The rearrangement links TRBV9 to TRBJ1-2, with D maybe TRBD1 (5 bases). CDR3 in DNA: TGTGCCAGCAGCGTAGGGGCCAGGGACTATTACCACTATGGCTACACCTTC. It is translated as CASSVGARDYYHYGYTF.